A selection of T cell receptor beta chains follows, all from one sample in a study of cytomegalovirus exposure and HLA in healthy donors. TCRdb keeps only in-frame clones here, not all; method: immunoSEQ multiplex PCR. This table holds approximately 160,000 clones, about 89% found once. The sequencing input was PBMCs. The origin of the receptors is a young woman in good health and CMV-seropositive. Both conserved end residues are part of each CDR3. The D gene is left open where the match is weak.

d_gene: -; v_gene: TRBV6-5; j_gene: TRBJ1-2; CDR3nt: TGTGCCAGCAGTTACTCGGAAGTGACTTTCTATGGCTACACCTTC; CDR3aa: CASSYSEVTFYGYTF
d_gene: -; v_gene: TRBV28; j_gene: TRBJ1-4; CDR3nt: TGTGCCAGCAGGAGGCAAGAAAAACTGTTTTTT; CDR3aa: CASRRQEKLFF
d_gene: TRBD2; v_gene: TRBV9; j_gene: TRBJ2-1; CDR3nt: TGTGCCAGCAGCGTAGGAGCGGGAGTCAATGAGCAGTTCTTC; CDR3aa: CASSVGAGVNEQFF
d_gene: TRBD2; v_gene: TRBV6-5; j_gene: TRBJ2-5; CDR3nt: TGTGCCAGCAGTTACGGGACTACCCAAGAGACCCAGTACTTC; CDR3aa: CASSYGTTQETQYF
d_gene: TRBD1; v_gene: TRBV2; j_gene: TRBJ2-1; CDR3nt: TGTGCCAGCAGTGGGACAGGGAACAATGAGCAGTTCTTC; CDR3aa: CASSGTGNNEQFF
d_gene: -; v_gene: TRBV4-1; j_gene: TRBJ2-5; CDR3nt: TGCGCCAGCAGCCAAGATAAGGGAGGGGGTGAGACCCAGTACTTC; CDR3aa: CASSQDKGGGETQYF
d_gene: -; v_gene: TRBV9; j_gene: TRBJ2-3; CDR3nt: TGTGCCAGCAGCGTAGAGACTAGTTTGACGCAGTATTTT; CDR3aa: CASSVETSLTQYF
d_gene: TRBD1; v_gene: TRBV18; j_gene: TRBJ2-7; CDR3nt: TGTGCCAGCTCAACCACCCGGGACAGGGACCACGAGCAGTACTTC; CDR3aa: CASSTTRDRDHEQYF
d_gene: TRBD2; v_gene: TRBV27; j_gene: TRBJ2-3; CDR3nt: TGTGCCAGCAGTTTACTAGCGGGTATCACAGATACGCAGTATTTT; CDR3aa: CASSLLAGITDTQYF
d_gene: TRBD1; v_gene: TRBV6-5; j_gene: TRBJ1-1; CDR3nt: TGTGCCAGCTCCCCTTCAGGGGGCCGGAACACTGAAGCTTTCTTT; CDR3aa: CASSPSGGRNTEAFF
d_gene: -; v_gene: TRBV11-3; j_gene: TRBJ1-4; CDR3nt: TGTGCCAGCAGCTTAGAGGCTAGAGGAGTTGGTACCGCAACTAATGAAAAACTGTTTTTT; CDR3aa: CASSLEARGVGTATNEKLFF
d_gene: TRBD1; v_gene: TRBV2; j_gene: TRBJ1-2; CDR3nt: TGTGCCAGCACTAAAGACAGGGGGGACGGATACTATGGCTACACCTTC; CDR3aa: CASTKDRGDGYYGYTF
d_gene: TRBD1; v_gene: TRBV28; j_gene: TRBJ1-2; CDR3nt: TGTGCCAGCAGCGCCGGGACAGGGACCCTCCAGTACGGGGGCTACACCTTC; CDR3aa: CASSAGTGTLQYGGYTF
d_gene: -; v_gene: TRBV11-1; j_gene: TRBJ2-5; CDR3nt: TGTGCCAGCAGCTTTGGACAGCAGTACCAAGAGACCCAGTACTTC; CDR3aa: CASSFGQQYQETQYF
d_gene: TRBD1; v_gene: TRBV7-2; j_gene: TRBJ2-7; CDR3nt: TGTGCCAGCAGCTTATCCCTGGGACAGGGCGACGAGCAGTACTTC; CDR3aa: CASSLSLGQGDEQYF
d_gene: -; v_gene: TRBV7-8; j_gene: TRBJ2-6; CDR3nt: TGTGCCAGCAGCTTAGCGGCCAGGCTCTCTGGGGCCAACGTCCTGACTTTC; CDR3aa: CASSLAARLSGANVLTF
d_gene: -; v_gene: TRBV5-4; j_gene: TRBJ2-1; CDR3nt: TGTGCCAGCAGCTTGATAGGGGGAAGGGGCAATGAGCAGTTCTTC; CDR3aa: CASSLIGGRGNEQFF